The 2 T cell receptor beta chains below all came from one sample that was sequenced in a study of monozygotic twins with inflammatory bowel disease (dated by TCRdb to between 2018 and 2021). Library construction relied on 5' RACE. TCRdb shows the sequencer as Illumina HiSeq 2500. Each CDR3 protein sequence appears as one entry after TCRdb reprocessed the reads, and no DNA is included. This sample's table contains fewer than 550,000 distinct CDR3 sequences. Of the sample, under 3% is held by the ten largest clones. Material: blood. The receptors come from a human donor with ulcerative colitis or Crohn's disease, or a healthy co-twin of an affected twin (not recorded which).

V and J are TRBV7-2 and TRBJ2-7; TCRdb designates TRBD1, a call that cannot be tested without DNA. Germline lookup yields CDR1 SGHTA and CDR2 FQGNSA. CDR3 length: 13 residues. CDR3 amino acids: CASSLVGQSEGYF.

The chain couples TRBV7-9 to TRBJ1-1; TCRdb's assignment of TRBD1 cannot be checked, as there is no DNA. The length of the CDR3 is 14 residues. In germline, CDR1 is SEHNR, CDR2 FQNEAQ (reference sequence). The CDR3 reads CASSLDRAYTEAFF.